These 29 T cell receptor beta chains share one sample of origin, sequenced in a study of T cells in Graves' hyperthyroidism and ophthalmopathy. The CDR3 regions of TCR beta were amplified from RNA transcripts. The HTBI primer set was used in a first-round RT-PCR of the TCR CDR3. TCRdb re-called the multiplex PCR reads through MiXCR, storing one row per CDR3 protein. This sample yields about 710,000 distinct CDR3 sequences, of which roughly 17% are seen a single time; around 8% belongs to the top ten. Sequencing input: blood. These receptor sequences come from a man aged 18 to 30 with Graves' hyperthyroidism.

Only a few counts were recorded for this clonotype. V and J are TRBV7-2 and TRBJ2-3; 12 bases line up with TRBD2. The germline V gene has CDR1 SGHTA and CDR2 FQGNSA. After removal of 5 bases from V and 2 bases from J, the junction contained 8 bases not matched to a gene. This CDR3 has 17 residues. The CDR3 here is CASSRRGLAGTTDTQYF. CDR3 DNA sequence: TGTGCCAGCAGCAGAAGGGGACTAGCGGGCACCACAGATACGCAGTATTTT.

For this clonotype: A much more abundant neighbour one base away suggests this may be a read error. The chain recombines TRBV7-9 with TRBJ2-7; the match to TRBD2 covers 10 bases. Unmatched junction bases numbered 6, after V lost 1 base and J lost 3 bases. Germline values: CDR1 SEHNR, CDR2 FQNEAQ (reference sequence). The CDR3 extends over 16 amino acids. CDR3 protein: CASSLESRLAGYEQYF. The DNA of the CDR3 is TGTGCCAGCAGCTTAGAGTCGAGACTAGCGGGCTACGAGCAGTACTTC.

This clonotype was observed at least ten times. The rearrangement joins TRBV12-3 or TRBV12-4 to TRBJ2-3; 9 bases are shared with TRBD1. This CDR3 is built from 16 residues. V dropped 7 bases and J dropped 2; count of bases not matched to a gene: 10. The CDR3 reads CASTTQGAFDTDTQYF. In nucleotides, the CDR3 is TGTGCCAGCACCACACAGGGGGCATTTGACACAGATACGCAGTATTTT.

This clonotype showed up just a few times. The rearrangement links TRBV9 to TRBJ2-7; perhaps TRBD1 as D (6 bases). V was trimmed by 2 bases and J by 0 bases, leaving 9 bases between them. CDR3 length: 14 amino acids. The germline V gene has CDR1 SGDLS and CDR2 YYNGEE. The DNA of the CDR3 is TGTGCCAGCAGCGTGGACAGTAGCTCCTACGAGCAGTACTTC. Its protein is CASSVDSSSYEQYF.

This clonotype was observed a handful of times. This rearrangement joins TRBV12-3 or TRBV12-4 to TRBJ2-1; 7 bases map to TRBD2. The CDR3 length is 16 residues. V shed 7 bases, J shed 2 bases, and the junction held 11 bases outside the gene matches. The CDR3 DNA follows: TGTGCCAGCACGCCAGCCCCTAGCGGCACCTACAATGAGCAGTTCTTC. This translates into CASTPAPSGTYNEQFF.

This rearrangement joins TRBV7-2 to TRBJ2-3; 7 nucleotides match TRBD2. Germline CDR1 and CDR2: SGHTA and FQGNSA. The CDR3 runs to 15 residues. The ends lost 5 bases at V and 4 bases at J; junction bases unmatched: 9. The CDR3 is CASSLKRGGADTQYF. The CDR3 region has the DNA TGTGCCAGCAGCCTTAAGCGGGGAGGGGCAGATACGCAGTATTTT.

This clonotype has more than one count but fewer than ten. This rearrangement joins TRBV29-1 to TRBJ2-1; 8 bases agree with TRBD1. The germline V gene has CDR1 SQVTM and CDR2 ANQGSEA. The CDR3 length is 13 residues. Trimming at V came to 7 bases and at J to 7 bases, leaving 9 bases not matched to a gene. The CDR3 protein is CSAGTGAGNEQFF. The CDR3 DNA reads as TGCAGCGCCGGGACAGGTGCGGGGAATGAGCAGTTCTTC.

The chain carries TRBV18 and TRBJ1-2; possibly TRBD1 for D (6 bases). V lost 2 bases and J lost 1, with 17 bases in between. Germline CDR1 is KGHSH and CDR2 is LQKENI. CDR3 length equals 17 residues. CDR3 region: CASSPFGPGQINYGYTF. In DNA form, the CDR3 reads TGTGCCAGCTCACCATTTGGCCCAGGACAGATTAACTATGGCTACACCTTC.

The genes are TRBV6-1 and TRBJ1-1; unclear D gene. Trimming took off 2 bases at V and 3 bases at J, with 13 bases between the two ends. In germline, CDR1 is MNHNS, CDR2 SASEGT. This CDR3 has 15 amino acids. CDR3 coding DNA: TGTGCCAGCAGTGAAAGGGCGCCACGGGACACTGAAGCTTTCTTT. It yields the protein CASSERAPRDTEAFF.

CDR3 amino acids: CATSRDFPAGAYEQYF. For the CDR3, the DNA is TGTGCCACCAGCAGAGATTTTCCAGCAGGAGCCTACGAGCAGTACTTC. This sequence joins TRBV15 and TRBJ2-7; D gene unclear. Germline assignment: CDR1 LNHNV and CDR2 YYDKDF (reference sequence). V was pared by 0 bases and J by 2 bases, with 14 bases between. The CDR3 totals 16 residues.

There are many counts of this clonotype. The V call is TRBV7-2, the J call TRBJ2-3; maybe TRBD2 (6 bases). Trimming took off 11 bases at V and 1 base at J, with 16 bases between the two ends. In germline, CDR1 is SGHTA, CDR2 FQGNSA. The CDR3 spans 14 residues. CDR3 in amino acids: CAVEGTSGTDTQYF. CDR3 nucleotides: TGTGCCGTTGAGGGGACTTCGGGCACAGATACGCAGTATTTT.

This rearrangement joins TRBV29-1 to TRBJ2-5; possibly TRBD1 or TRBD2 for D (5 bases each). The CDR3 is 13 residues long. V lost 8 bases, J lost 4 bases, and 17 bases lay in between. Germline V gene sequence: CDR1 SQVTM, CDR2 ANQGSEA. The CDR3 loop reads CSLRTAGGETQYF. For the CDR3, the DNA is TGCAGCCTCCGTACAGCTGGGGGAGAGACCCAGTACTTC.

This clonotype was seen at least ten times. J is TRBJ1-2 and V is TRBV10-3; TRBD1 is a possible D gene (5 bases). The CDR3 totals 13 residues. With 6 bases removed from V and 2 bases from J, the gap between germline ends came to 10 bases. The germline V gene has CDR1 ENHRY and CDR2 SYGVKD. The CDR3 bases are TGTGCCATCAGCCCGGACACCAACTATGGCTACACCTTC. Translated, it gives CAISPDTNYGYTF.

This chain joins TRBV20-1 and TRBJ2-7; no clear D gene. The CDR3 is made up of 11 amino acids. Trimming shortened V by 6 bases and J by 5 bases, and 11 bases separated the two germline ends. Germline V lookup: CDR1 DFQATT, CDR2 SNEGSKA (reference sequence). DNA of the CDR3: TGCAGTGCCCAAGGTGTCAACGAGCAGTACTTC. Translating it yields CSAQGVNEQYF.

A remark on this clonotype: A read error is possible here, since a much larger clone lies one base away. The rearrangement uses TRBV10-2 and TRBJ1-1; 8 bases are a match to TRBD1. Germline V gene lookup returns CDR1 WSHSY and CDR2 SAAADI. J was trimmed by 0 bases and V by 4 bases; bases with no gene match: 10. The length of the CDR3 is 17 residues. The CDR3 is CASSGSKTGDMNTEAFF. The CDR3 nucleotides are TGCGCCAGCAGTGGGTCGAAGACAGGGGATATGAACACTGAAGCTTTCTTT.

This clonotype was counted a few times. This chain uses TRBV25-1 with TRBJ2-5, with D perhaps TRBD1 (5 bases). V lost 5 bases to trimming and J lost 0 bases, with 10 bases between them. CDR1 is MGHDK, CDR2 SYGVNS, per germline. The CDR3 sequence is 14 residues long. The CDR3, as DNA: TGTGCCAGCAGTAAGCGACAGTACCAAGAGACCCAGTACTTC. It is translated as CASSKRQYQETQYF.

Regarding this clonotype: A much bigger clone sits one base away, suggesting this may be a read error. The V gene is TRBV2, the J gene TRBJ2-3; the D gene is possibly TRBD2 (5 bases). The CDR3 has 15 amino acids. Trimming stripped 8 bases from V and 0 bases from J, with 15 bases between. CDR1 SNHLY and CDR2 FYNNEI come from the germline V gene. CDR3 loop: CASQPRASSTDTQYF. CDR3 DNA: TGTGCCAGCCAACCGAGGGCTAGCAGCACAGATACGCAGTATTTT.

This clonotype has more than one count but fewer than ten. The chain couples TRBV27 to TRBJ2-7; TRBD2 agrees at 8 bases. The CDR3 is made up of 14 amino acids. J lost 2 bases, V lost 3 bases, and 3 bases had no gene match. CDR1 is MNHEY, CDR2 SMNVEV, per germline (reference sequence). The CDR3, as DNA: TGTGCCAGCAGTTTTCAAGCGGGAGCCTACGAGCAGTACTTC. It specifies CASSFQAGAYEQYF.

The V call is TRBV29-1, the J call TRBJ2-7, with D perhaps TRBD1 or TRBD2 (5 bases each). The V gene lost 6 bases and the J gene lost 1 base, with 10 bases spanning the gap. The CDR3 is 12 residues long. Per germline, CDR1 SQVTM and CDR2 ANQGSEA. CDR3 nucleotide sequence: TGCAGCGTAGGGACGGTTTCCTACGAGCAGTACTTC. It codes for CSVGTVSYEQYF.

The chain carries TRBV12-3 or TRBV12-4 and TRBJ2-7; D remains unclear. This CDR3 is built from 16 residues. V lost 6 bases to trimming and J lost 6 bases, with 24 bases between them. CDR3 bases: TGTGCCAGCAGCTCGCGGCCCGACGGACGTGGGTCCGAGCAGTACTTC. It is translated as CASSSRPDGRGSEQYF.

This clonotype was seen at least ten times. The genes are TRBV6-5 and TRBJ2-7, with a tentative D call TRBD1 (6 bases). V was cut by 2 bases and J by 5 bases, with 13 bases left in between. Germline CDR1 reads MNHEY; CDR2 reads SVGAGI. The CDR3 has 14 amino acids. The chain's CDR3 is CASSYPDRPHEQYF. DNA for the CDR3: TGTGCCAGCAGTTACCCAGACAGGCCCCACGAGCAGTACTTC.

This clonotype was counted at least ten times. V usage is TRBV10-3 and J usage is TRBJ2-7; D possibly corresponds to TRBD1 (6 bases). Germline lookup yields CDR1 ENHRY and CDR2 SYGVKD. The CDR3 spans 14 residues. Trimming pared 5 bases from V and 0 bases from J, leaving 11 bases between. The CDR3 is CAISLDSPSYEQYF. DNA of the CDR3: TGTGCCATCAGTTTGGACAGCCCCTCCTACGAGCAGTACTTC.

Comment on this clonotype: Given a much more abundant clone one base away, this may be a read error. The chain couples TRBV6-4 to TRBJ2-1, with 7 bases matching TRBD1. CDR1 and CDR2 from the germline V gene are MRHNA and SNTAGT. The CDR3 contains 16 residues. The DNA of the CDR3 is TGTACCAGCAGTTATTTCCGAGACAGGGTCTCAAATGAGCAGTTCTTC. Amino acid sequence: CTSSYFRDRVSNEQFF.

This clonotype was detected only a few times. The genes are TRBV4-3 and TRBJ2-7, with D maybe TRBD1 (6 bases). The V end was cut by 0 bases, the J end by 2 bases, with 8 bases between. The CDR3 is 14 amino acids. Per germline, CDR1 LGHNA and CDR2 YSLEER. The CDR3 DNA sequence: TGCGCCAGCAGCCAAGACAGGGGCACCTACGAGCAGTACTTC. Encoded protein: CASSQDRGTYEQYF.

The gene calls are TRBV30 and TRBJ2-7; possible D gene TRBD1, 6 bases. Trimming left V 1 base short and J 0 bases short, with 10 bases between. Per germline, CDR1 GTSNPN and CDR2 SVGIG (reference sequence). The CDR3 loop spans 14 amino acids. CDR3: CAWSGDTSSYEQYF. Here the CDR3 DNA reads TGTGCCTGGAGTGGGGACACCAGCTCCTACGAGCAGTACTTC.

V is TRBV6-4 and J is TRBJ2-1, with D uncertain. Looked up from germline, CDR1 is MRHNA and CDR2 is SNTAGT. V lost 0 bases to trimming and J lost 4 bases, with 13 bases between them. This CDR3 spans 16 amino acids. The CDR3 DNA reads TGTGCCAGCAGTGACTCGGGGTCCGTAAGTTACAATGAGCAGTTCTTC. The encoded protein is CASSDSGSVSYNEQFF.

As concerns this clonotype: One end of the junction varies from germline; a read error may be responsible. The chain couples TRBV7-6 to TRBJ2-7; D not resolved. The CDR3 loop spans 14 amino acids. Looked up from germline, CDR1 is SGHVS and CDR2 is FNYEAQ. Here the CDR3 reads CASSSGRSSYERYF. CDR3 sequence (DNA): TGTGCCAGCAGCTCCGGTCGTAGCTCCTACGAGCGGTACTTC.

This chain uses TRBV7-8 with TRBJ2-1, with TRBD2 identical over 8 bases. V was pared by 5 bases and J by 3 bases, with 9 bases of the junction left unmatched. Per the germline V gene, CDR1 is SGHVS and CDR2 is FQNEAQ. CDR3 size: 16 residues. The CDR3 here is CASSPFQRENYNEQFF. The CDR3 coding sequence is TGTGCCAGCAGCCCATTTCAGCGGGAGAACTACAATGAGCAGTTCTTC. Using reference TRBV7-8 and TRBJ2-1 for the parts outside the CDR3, the full variable domain is GAGVSQSPRYKVAKRGQDVALRCDPISGHVSLFWYQQALGQGPEFLTYFQNEAQLDKSGLPSDRFFAERPEGSVSTLKIQRTQQEDSAVYLCASSPFQRENYNEQFFGPGTRLTVL.

The chain combines TRBV3-1 with TRBJ2-1, with D perhaps TRBD2 (6 bases). TRBJ2-7 explains the end of the DNA better; the J call may be wrong. CDR1 and CDR2 from the germline V gene are LGHDT and YNNKEL (reference sequence). This CDR3 has 13 residues. Here the CDR3 reads CASTPGLYNEQYF. CDR3 coding DNA: TGTGCCAGCACCCCGGGACTTTACAATGAGCAGTACTTC.